This T cell receptor (beta chain) came from a study of graft-versus-host responses after intestinal transplantation. Another site or the posterior iliac crest supplied the bone marrow collected after transplant. Libraries were prepared by immunoSEQ multiplex PCR; TCRdb keeps only in-frame clonotypes and omits some of them. The sample has tens of thousands of clones, about nine tenths seen once. In germline, CDR1 is SGHDN, CDR2 FVKESK. The V gene lost 2 bases and the J gene lost 2 bases, with 13 bases spanning the gap. The CDR3 is 15 amino acids. The sequenced sample was bone marrow, obtained around 720 days after intestinal transplantation. The genes are TRBV14 and TRBJ2-7, with a weak D call TRBD2 (5 bases). The origin of this receptor is a human patient who received an intestinal transplant, so some T cells may come from the graft donor. The CDR3 loop is CASSQIGSGTYEQYF. In DNA form, the CDR3 reads TGTGCCAGCAGCCAAATTGGATCGGGAACCTACGAGCAGTACTTC.